This T cell receptor (beta chain) is from a study of T-cell reconstitution after alpha-beta-depleted transplantation in children (dated by TCRdb to about 2016). Looking at the study overall: The study quantitatively tracked T-cell immune reconstitution after TCRalphabeta/CD19-depleted allogeneic hematopoietic cell transplantation in children using TCR repertoire profiling.

The intended sense of this specimen's treatment or condition label: allogeneic hematopoietic cell transplantation with graft depleted of TCRalphabeta T cells and CD19 B cells. The transplant recipients were children given TCRalphabeta/CD19-depleted allogeneic hematopoietic cell grafts. Details on this clonotype: It lacks a known antigen. With a much larger clone just one base away, this may be a read error.

Including the terminal cysteine and phenylalanine, the CDR3 comprises 16 residues. The sequence is cut down to CDR3 DNA, 48 bases in frame from base 1. V is cut back by 2 bases and J by 6 bases, with 9 bases in the junction unmatched. As encoded in the germline V gene, CDR1 is MRHNA while CDR2 is SNTAGT. Receptor amplification or capture employed PCR. Data came from an Illumina HiSeq 2500. TCR libraries were prepared with molecular barcoding, using unique molecular identifiers to normalize TCRbeta repertoire quantification. Starting from the raw public reads, TCRdb applied fastp trimming at Q25, assembled clones with MiXCR and retained in-frame beta chains. CDR3 protein sequences are deduplicated, and each keeps its most common genes and DNA. For this sample there are hundreds of thousands of distinct CDR3 sequences; approximately 10% appear just once. 28% of the sample is held by the ten biggest clonotypes.

What the work shows at the level of the full study, not this receptor alone: Apparently early alphabetaT-cell count recovery about two months after transplant reportedly relied on only several hundred rapidly expanded clones derived from non-depleted graft cells. The frequencies of hyperexpanded clones fell over the following months, and after one year, T-cell counts and TCRbeta diversity were mostly attributed to newly produced T cells. The high TCRbeta diversity at day 60 in some patients was ascribed to recipient T cells and intrathymic progenitors that had survived conditioning.

This receptor was identified in a child under two years old with acute myeloid leukemia, due to receive a stem cell transplant. The specimen comprised PBMCs, sampled before TCRalphabeta/CD19-depleted stem cell transplant. The chain is made from TRBV6-4 and TRBJ2-1; 8 central bases correspond to TRBD1. CDR3 loop: CASSDEGRTGCNEQFF. The nucleotide sequence is TGTGCCAGCAGTGACGAGGGGAGGACAGGGTGCAATGAGCAGTTCTTC.